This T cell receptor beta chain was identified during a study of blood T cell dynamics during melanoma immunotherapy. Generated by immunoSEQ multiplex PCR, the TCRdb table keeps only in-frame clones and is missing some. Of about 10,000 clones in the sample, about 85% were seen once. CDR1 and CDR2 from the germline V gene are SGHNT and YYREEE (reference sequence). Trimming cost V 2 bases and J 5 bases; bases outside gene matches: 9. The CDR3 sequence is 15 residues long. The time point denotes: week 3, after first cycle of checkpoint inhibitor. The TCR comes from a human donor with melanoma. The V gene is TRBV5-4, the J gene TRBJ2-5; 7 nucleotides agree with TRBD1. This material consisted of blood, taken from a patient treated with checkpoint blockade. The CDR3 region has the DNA TGTGCCAGCAGCTTACAGGGGCCAGCAAGGGAGACCCAGTACTTC. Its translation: CASSLQGPARETQYF.